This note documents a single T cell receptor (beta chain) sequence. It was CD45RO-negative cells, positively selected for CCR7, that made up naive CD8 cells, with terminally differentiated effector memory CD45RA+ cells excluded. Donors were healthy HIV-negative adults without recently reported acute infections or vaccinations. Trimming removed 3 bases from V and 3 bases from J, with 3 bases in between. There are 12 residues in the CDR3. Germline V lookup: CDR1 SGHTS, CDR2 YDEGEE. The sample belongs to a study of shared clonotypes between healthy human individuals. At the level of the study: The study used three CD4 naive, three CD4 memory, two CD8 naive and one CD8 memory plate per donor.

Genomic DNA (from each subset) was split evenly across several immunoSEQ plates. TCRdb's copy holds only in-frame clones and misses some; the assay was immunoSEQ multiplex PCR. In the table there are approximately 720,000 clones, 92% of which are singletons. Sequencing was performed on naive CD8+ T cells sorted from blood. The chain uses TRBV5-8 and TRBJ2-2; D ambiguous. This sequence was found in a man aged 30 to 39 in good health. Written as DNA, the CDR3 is TGTGCCAGCAGCTGGGACACCGGGGAGCTGTTTTTT. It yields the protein CASSWDTGELFF. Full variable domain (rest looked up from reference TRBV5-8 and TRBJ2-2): EAGVTQSPTHLIKTRGQQATLRCSPISGHTSVYWYQQALGLGLQFLLWYDEGEERNRGNFPPRFSGRQFPNYSSELNVNALELEDSALYLCASSWDTGELFFGEGSRLTVL.